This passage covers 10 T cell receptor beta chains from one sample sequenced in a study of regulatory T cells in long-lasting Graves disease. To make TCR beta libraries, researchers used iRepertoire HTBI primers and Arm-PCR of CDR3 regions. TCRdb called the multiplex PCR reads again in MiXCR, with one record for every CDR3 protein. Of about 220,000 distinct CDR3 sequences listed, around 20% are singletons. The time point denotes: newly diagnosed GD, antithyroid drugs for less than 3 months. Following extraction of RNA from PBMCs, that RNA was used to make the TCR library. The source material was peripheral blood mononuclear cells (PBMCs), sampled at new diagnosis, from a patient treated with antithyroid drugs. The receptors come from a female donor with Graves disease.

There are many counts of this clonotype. The CDR3 DNA sequence: TGTGCCAGCAGCCCCTCAGGCAATGAGCAGTTCTTC. Its translation is CASSPSGNEQFF. The chain is built from TRBV7-2 and TRBJ2-1; no clear D gene. V lost 5 bases to trimming and J lost 6 bases, with 8 bases between them. CDR1 and CDR2 from the germline V gene are SGHTA and FQGNSA. The CDR3 is 12 residues long.

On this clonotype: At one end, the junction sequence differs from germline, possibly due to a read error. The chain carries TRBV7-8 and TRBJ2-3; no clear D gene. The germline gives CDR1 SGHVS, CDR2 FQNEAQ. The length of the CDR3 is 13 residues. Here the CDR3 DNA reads TGTGCCAGCAGCTTAGCGGTGGCAGATGCGCAGTATTTT. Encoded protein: CASSLAVADAQYF.

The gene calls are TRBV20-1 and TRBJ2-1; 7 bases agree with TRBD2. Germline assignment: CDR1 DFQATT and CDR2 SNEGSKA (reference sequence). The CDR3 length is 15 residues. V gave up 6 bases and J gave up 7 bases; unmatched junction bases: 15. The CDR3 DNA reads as TGCAGTGCCAACCCGGGACTAACCTTGGGGAATGAGCAGTTCTTC. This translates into CSANPGLTLGNEQFF.

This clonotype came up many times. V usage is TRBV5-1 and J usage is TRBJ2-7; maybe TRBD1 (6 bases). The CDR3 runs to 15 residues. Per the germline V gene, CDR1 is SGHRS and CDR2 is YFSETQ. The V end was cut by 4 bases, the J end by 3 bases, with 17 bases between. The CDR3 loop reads CASSVTEGQLYEQYF. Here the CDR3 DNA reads TGCGCCAGCAGCGTCACAGAAGGACAGCTCTACGAGCAGTACTTC.

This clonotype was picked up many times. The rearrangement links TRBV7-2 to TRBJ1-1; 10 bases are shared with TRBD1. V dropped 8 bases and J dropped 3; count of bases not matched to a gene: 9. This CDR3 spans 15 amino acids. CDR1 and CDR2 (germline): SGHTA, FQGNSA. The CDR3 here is CASGLGGTGDTEAFF. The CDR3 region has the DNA TGTGCCAGCGGCCTTGGGGGGACAGGGGACACTGAAGCTTTCTTT.

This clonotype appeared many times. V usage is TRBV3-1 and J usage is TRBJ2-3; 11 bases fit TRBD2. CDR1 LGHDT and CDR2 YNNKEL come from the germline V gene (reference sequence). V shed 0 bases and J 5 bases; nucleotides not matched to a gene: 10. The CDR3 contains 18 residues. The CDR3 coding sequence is TGTGCCAGCAGCCAAGAGGTCGGGACTAGCGGAGAATTAGATACGCAGTATTTT. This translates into CASSQEVGTSGELDTQYF.

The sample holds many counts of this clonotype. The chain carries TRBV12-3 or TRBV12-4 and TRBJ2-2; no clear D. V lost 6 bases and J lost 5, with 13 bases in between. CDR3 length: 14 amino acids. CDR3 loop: CASRQTPLTGELFF. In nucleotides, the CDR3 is TGTGCCAGCAGACAGACACCCTTGACCGGGGAGCTGTTTTTT.

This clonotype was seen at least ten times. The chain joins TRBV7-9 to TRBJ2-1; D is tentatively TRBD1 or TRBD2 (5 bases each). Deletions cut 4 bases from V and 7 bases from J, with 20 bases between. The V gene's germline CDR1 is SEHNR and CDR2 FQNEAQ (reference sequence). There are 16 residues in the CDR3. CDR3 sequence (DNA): TGTGCCAGCAGCTCCCGGGGCGCCTTTGGCGGGAATGAGCAGTTCTTC. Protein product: CASSSRGAFGGNEQFF.

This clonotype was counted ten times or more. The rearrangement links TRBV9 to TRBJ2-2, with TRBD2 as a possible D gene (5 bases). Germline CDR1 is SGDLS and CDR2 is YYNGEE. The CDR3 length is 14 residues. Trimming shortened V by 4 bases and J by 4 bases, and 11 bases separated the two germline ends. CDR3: CASSSYSGTGELFF. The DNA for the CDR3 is TGTGCCAGCAGCTCCTACAGCGGCACCGGGGAGCTGTTTTTT.

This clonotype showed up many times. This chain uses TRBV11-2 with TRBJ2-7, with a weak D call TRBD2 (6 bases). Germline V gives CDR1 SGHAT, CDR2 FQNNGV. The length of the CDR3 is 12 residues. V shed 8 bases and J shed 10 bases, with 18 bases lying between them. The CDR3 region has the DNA TGTGCCAGCTCACCGCCGGGCGGGGAACAGTACTTC. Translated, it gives CASSPPGGEQYF.